The 31 T cell receptor beta chains presented below share a single source sample, sequenced in a study of shared clonotypes between healthy human individuals (dated by TCRdb to the early 2020s). Libraries were built with the immunoSEQ multiplex PCR assay. Not all clones reach the TCRdb copy of this immuneACCESS table, which keeps in-frame sequences only. Checked studies attribute under half of the gap to unresolved V genes and leave the rest unexplained. In this sample the table shows fewer than 1.8 million clones, approximately 98.5% of which occur a single time. Together, the top ten hold over 0.3% of the sample. Sequenced input: naive CD4+ T cells sorted from blood. Taken with the paper, the label for cell subset or site translates to: CD45RA+ positively selected. The receptors were sampled from a man younger than 45 in good health.

This chain links TRBV6-5 with TRBJ2-4; TRBD1 or TRBD2 may be the D gene (6 bases each). The CDR3 is 14 amino acids. CDR1 MNHEY and CDR2 SVGAGI come from the germline V gene. V was cut by 5 bases and J by 8 bases, with 16 bases left in between. CDR3 sequence (DNA): TGTGCCAGCAGTCCCCGGATCGGGGGCTACATTCAGTACTTC. Its translation is CASSPRIGGYIQYF.

This chain uses TRBV9 with TRBJ2-2; maybe TRBD2 (6 bases). V lost 1 base to trimming and J lost 7 bases, with 11 bases between them. The germline V gene encodes CDR1 SGDLS and CDR2 YYNGEE. The CDR3 runs 14 residues. The CDR3: CASSVRTSHGELFF. CDR3 in DNA: TGTGCCAGCAGCGTAAGAACTAGCCACGGGGAGCTGTTTTTT. The entire variable domain, with the rest obtained from reference TRBV9 and TRBJ2-2, is as follows: DSGVTQTPKHLITATGQRVTLRCSPRSGDLSVYWYQQSLDQGLQFLIQYYNGEERAKGNILERFSAQQFPDLHSELNLSSLELGDSALYFCASSVRTSHGELFFGEGSRLTVL.

V usage is TRBV6-5 and J usage is TRBJ2-2; perhaps TRBD2 as D (5 bases). There are 11 residues in the CDR3. Trimming shortened V by 2 bases and J by 14 bases, and 9 bases separated the two germline ends. Germline CDR1 reads MNHEY; CDR2 reads SVGAGI. The CDR3 reads CASSYPTGLFF. DNA of the CDR3: TGTGCCAGCAGTTACCCGACGGGACTGTTTTTT.

This chain uses TRBV20-1 with TRBJ1-1; no firm D call. Germline V gene data show CDR1 as DFQATT and CDR2 as SNEGSKA (reference sequence). The CDR3 spans 11 residues. The V end lost 0 bases, the J end lost 11 bases, and 10 bases lay between the germline ends. The CDR3 loop reads CSARDLGRAFF. CDR3 coding DNA: TGCAGTGCTAGAGATCTGGGGAGGGCTTTCTTT.

The rearrangement links TRBV11-2 to TRBJ2-3; D unresolved. Germline CDR1 reads SGHAT; CDR2 reads FQNNGV. This CDR3 is 14 amino acids long. Trimming pared 1 base from V and 2 bases from J, leaving 7 bases between. CDR3 nucleotides: TGTGCCAGCAGCTTAGCCGGGCCCACAGATACGCAGTATTTT. Its protein product is CASSLAGPTDTQYF.

This chain uses TRBV10-1 with TRBJ2-2; D gene ambiguous. The CDR3 runs to 12 residues. The germline CDR1 and CDR2 sequences are WNHNN and SYGVQD (reference sequence). Trimming pared 3 bases from V and 7 bases from J, leaving 6 bases between. For the CDR3, the DNA is TGCGCCAGCAGTGATGGAGTCGGGGAGCTGTTTTTT. This codes for CASSDGVGELFF.

J is TRBJ2-7 and V is TRBV27; 9 nucleotides agree with TRBD1. Germline CDR1 reads MNHEY; CDR2 reads SMNVEV (reference sequence). The CDR3 has 17 amino acids. J was trimmed by 3 bases and V by 3 bases; bases with no gene match: 12. The CDR3 is CASSLGQGRGNIYEQYF. CDR3 bases: TGTGCCAGCAGTTTGGGACAGGGTAGGGGGAATATCTACGAGCAGTACTTC.

Remarks on this clone: The same CDR3 is also encoded by other DNA sequences in this sample. This chain joins TRBV5-1 and TRBJ1-1; maybe TRBD1 (5 bases). Trimming removed 2 bases at V and 4 bases at J, with 9 bases between. Germline V CDR1 and CDR2: SGHRS, YFSETQ. The CDR3 is made up of 13 amino acids. In DNA, the CDR3 is TGCGCCAGCAGCTTACCGGGGGGCACTGAAGCTTTCTTT. It yields the protein CASSLPGGTEAFF.

The chain uses TRBV5-1 and TRBJ2-5; D gene uncertain. The CDR3 spans 14 residues. In germline, CDR1 is SGHRS, CDR2 YFSETQ. V was clipped by 2 bases and J by 5 bases, with 13 bases between them. The CDR3 DNA reads as TGCGCCAGCAGCTTTTCCGGGTGGGTGGAGACCCAGTACTTC. Protein: CASSFSGWVETQYF.

This chain connects TRBV12-5 to TRBJ1-5; D remains ambiguous. This CDR3 contains 13 residues. Trimming cost V 7 bases and J 0 bases, with 7 bases left between them. CDR1 and CDR2 from the germline V gene are LGHNT and FRNRAP. CDR3 amino acids: CASDDYSNQPQHF. The CDR3 DNA is TGTGCTAGTGATGACTATAGCAATCAGCCCCAGCATTTT.

The CDR3 DNA reads TGTGCCAGCATCCCGTGGGTGGATCGCACCGGGGAGCTGTTTTTT. Residues: CASIPWVDRTGELFF. This chain joins TRBV5-8 and TRBJ2-2; D gene uncertain. Trimming cost V 6 bases and J 4 bases, with 16 bases left between them. This CDR3 has 15 residues. Germline V gene data show CDR1 as SGHTS and CDR2 as YDEGEE. Using reference TRBV5-8 and TRBJ2-2 for the parts outside the CDR3, the full variable domain is EAGVTQSPTHLIKTRGQQATLRCSPISGHTSVYWYQQALGLGLQFLLWYDEGEERNRGNFPPRFSGRQFPNYSSELNVNALELEDSALYLCASIPWVDRTGELFFGEGSRLTVL.

Worth noting for this clone: The identical CDR3 is also encoded by other nucleotide sequences in the sample. This sequence joins TRBV7-2 and TRBJ2-7; the match to TRBD2 covers 9 bases. J was trimmed by 4 bases and V by 1 base; bases with no gene match: 2. Germline CDR1 SGHTA, CDR2 FQGNSA. The CDR3 is made up of 14 amino acids. The CDR3 protein is CASSLGGRAYEQYF. Written as DNA, the CDR3 is TGTGCCAGCAGCTTAGGCGGGAGGGCGTACGAGCAGTACTTC. Together with reference TRBV7-2 and TRBJ2-7, the CDR3 gives the full variable domain: GAGVSQSPSNKVTEKGKDVELRCDPISGHTALYWYRQSLGQGLEFLIYFQGNSAPDKSGLPSDRFSAERTGGSVSTLTIQRTQQEDSAVYLCASSLGGRAYEQYFGPGTRLTVT.

V usage is TRBV6-6 and J usage is TRBJ2-7; D is perhaps TRBD1 (7 bases). Germline V CDR1 and CDR2: MNHNY, SVGAGI (reference sequence). The ends were cut back, 2 bases at V and 4 bases at J, with 15 bases in the middle. The CDR3 is 15 amino acids. As DNA, the CDR3 is TGTGCCAGCAGTTACGCGGGACAGATCGTTTACGAGCAGTACTTC. Translating it yields CASSYAGQIVYEQYF.

J is TRBJ2-1 and V is TRBV4-3; no reliable D call. In germline, CDR1 is LGHNA, CDR2 YSLEER. Trimming removed 0 bases from V and 0 bases from J, with 6 bases in between. The CDR3 contains 15 residues. CDR3 in DNA: TGCGCCAGCAGCCAAGAATGGAGCTCCTACAATGAGCAGTTCTTC. It encodes CASSQEWSSYNEQFF.

This clone has just one count. The chain is built from TRBV10-3 and TRBJ1-4; D perhaps matches TRBD1 (6 bases). The V end was cut by 5 bases, the J end by 8 bases, with 9 bases between. Germline V gene lookup returns CDR1 ENHRY and CDR2 SYGVKD. The CDR3 consists of 12 residues. The CDR3, as DNA: TGTGCCATCAGTCCAGGGGCGGAAAAACTGTTTTTT. It translates to CAISPGAEKLFF.

The J gene is TRBJ1-3, the V gene TRBV19, with 7 bases lining up with TRBD1. Germline values: CDR1 LNHDA, CDR2 SQIVND (reference sequence). CDR3 size: 14 residues. Germline trimming cut 9 bases from V and 0 bases from J; bases unmatched to any gene: 5. CDR3 amino acids: CASRDSYSGNTIYF. Written as DNA, the CDR3 is TGTGCCAGCCGGGACAGCTACTCTGGAAACACCATATATTTT.

This clone has only one observation. The gene calls are TRBV6-6 and TRBJ2-7; 9 bases are a match to TRBD1. This CDR3 has 16 residues. J gave up 3 bases and V 7 bases, and 13 bases lay outside the gene matches. Per germline, CDR1 MNHNY and CDR2 SVGAGI (reference sequence). Written as DNA, the CDR3 is TGTGCCAGCACCTTATCCCCGGGACAGGGAAGCTACGAGCAGTACTTC. This translates into CASTLSPGQGSYEQYF.

The rearrangement links TRBV5-1 to TRBJ1-2; TRBD1 agrees at 7 bases. The junction had 9 bases not matched to a gene; V was cut back by 4 bases and J by 6 bases. The CDR3 length is 14 residues. Germline CDR1 reads SGHRS; CDR2 reads YFSETQ. In DNA form, the CDR3 reads TGCGCCAGCAGCGCGGGACAGATCGGCGATGGCTACACCTTC. Protein: CASSAGQIGDGYTF.

The chain is built from TRBV13 and TRBJ2-7; a possible D gene is TRBD2 (6 bases). Germline loops: CDR1 PRHDT, CDR2 FYEKMQ (reference sequence). V lost 9 bases, J lost 10 bases, and 16 bases lay in between. This CDR3 comprises 11 residues. CDR3 sequence reads: CASSVSGTQYF. The CDR3 nucleotides read TGTGCCAGTTCAGTTAGCGGTACCCAGTACTTC. The complete variable domain, with remaining parts taken from reference TRBV13 and TRBJ2-7, reads AAGVIQSPRHLIKEKRETATLKCYPIPRHDTVYWYQQGPGQDPQFLISFYEKMQSDKGSIPDRFSAQQFSDYHSELNMSSLELGDSALYFCASSVSGTQYFGPGTRLTVT.

The rearrangement links TRBV18 to TRBJ1-5, with D possibly being TRBD1 (5 bases). Germline CDR1 and CDR2: KGHSH and LQKENI. V lost 0 bases to trimming and J lost 7 bases, with 16 bases between them. The CDR3 contains 16 residues. CDR3 coding DNA: TGTGCCAGCTCACCACCGTCGGAGGGGCTCGGGCAGCCCCAGCATTTT. Encoded protein: CASSPPSEGLGQPQHF.

This clone has a single count. This chain links TRBV2 with TRBJ2-7, with D hard to call. The CDR3 consists of 13 residues. The germline gives CDR1 SNHLY, CDR2 FYNNEI. Trimming stripped 7 bases from V and 5 bases from J, with 15 bases between. In nucleotides, the CDR3 is TGTGCCAGCAAGGTTTTACGGGTGGACGAGCAGTACTTC. Amino acid sequence: CASKVLRVDEQYF.

The chain uses TRBV7-2 and TRBJ2-1, with 9 bases that match TRBD1. CDR3 length: 16 amino acids. The V and J ends lost 3 bases and 3 bases, in that order; junction bases with no gene match: 6. Germline lookup yields CDR1 SGHTA and CDR2 FQGNSA. The CDR3 protein is CASSLGGTGLYNEQFF. CDR3 in DNA: TGTGCCAGCAGCTTGGGTGGGACAGGGCTCTACAATGAGCAGTTCTTC.

The chain combines TRBV5-1 with TRBJ2-2; 14 positions match TRBD2. The CDR3 extends over 20 amino acids. Unmatched junction bases numbered 11, after V lost 0 bases and J lost 4 bases. CDR1 and CDR2 from the germline V gene are SGHRS and YFSETQ. The CDR3 DNA follows: TGCGCCAGCAGCTTGGTCCAACCGGGACTAGCGGGAGTAGGCACCGGGGAGCTGTTTTTT. Amino acids: CASSLVQPGLAGVGTGELFF.

This rearrangement joins TRBV18 to TRBJ2-7; D may be TRBD2 (5 bases). The CDR3 spans 14 residues. CDR1 and CDR2 from the germline V gene are KGHSH and LQKENI. Trimming took off 2 bases at V and 5 bases at J, with 13 bases between the two ends. The CDR3 protein is CASSPSGEGHEQYF. CDR3 nucleotides: TGTGCCAGCTCACCATCCGGGGAAGGTCACGAGCAGTACTTC.

This rearrangement joins TRBV14 to TRBJ2-1; no clear D. The V end lost 0 bases, the J end lost 8 bases, and 8 bases lay between the germline ends. In germline, CDR1 is SGHDN, CDR2 FVKESK. CDR3 length: 13 residues. The CDR3 sequence: CASSQDRRDEQFF. The CDR3 coding sequence is TGTGCCAGCAGCCAAGATAGGCGCGATGAGCAGTTCTTC. Full variable domain (remainder filled in from reference TRBV14 and TRBJ2-1): EAGVTQFPSHSVIEKGQTVTLRCDPISGHDNLYWYRRVMGKEIKFLLHFVKESKQDESGMPNNRFLAERTGGTYSTLKVQPAELEDSGVYFCASSQDRRDEQFFGPGTRLTVL.

This clone has only one observation. This chain connects TRBV7-9 to TRBJ1-1; D possibly corresponds to TRBD1 (5 bases). The CDR3 covers 14 residues. Germline CDR1 is SEHNR and CDR2 is FQNEAQ (reference sequence). Trimming removed 3 bases at V and 4 bases at J, with 12 bases between. This CDR3 reads CASSFQRGSTEAFF. CDR3 coding DNA: TGTGCCAGCAGCTTCCAGAGGGGTAGCACTGAAGCTTTCTTT. The full variable domain, completed using reference TRBV7-9 and TRBJ1-1, is DTGVSQNPRHKITKRGQNVTFRCDPISEHNRLYWYRQTLGQGPEFLTYFQNEAQLEKSRLLSDRFSAERPKGSFSTLEIQRTEQGDSAMYLCASSFQRGSTEAFFGQGTRLTVV.

Concerning this clone: The missing conserved phenylalanine or tryptophan at the end of this CDR3 makes a read error likely. The rearrangement joins TRBV5-4 to TRBJ2-7; tentative D call: TRBD1 (6 bases). The CDR3 length is 15 residues. Trimming took 5 bases from V and 8 from J, leaving 23 bases between them. Germline values: CDR1 SGHNT, CDR2 YYREEE (reference sequence). This CDR3 is CASSFDLLQGDKQYS. CDR3 sequence (DNA): TGTGCCAGCAGTTTTGATCTTCTACAGGGAGACAAGCAGTACTCC.

This clone showed up just once. The chain joins TRBV10-2 to TRBJ2-1, with 11 bases identical to TRBD2. Germline V gene data show CDR1 as WSHSY and CDR2 as SAAADI. CDR3 length: 12 residues. Trimming removed 7 bases from V and 7 bases from J; junction bases left unmatched: 0. CDR3 sequence reads: CASIAGGNEQFF. DNA of the CDR3: TGCGCCAGCATAGCGGGAGGGAATGAGCAGTTCTTC.

The V and J genes are TRBV5-4 and TRBJ2-3; D perhaps matches TRBD1 (6 bases). CDR1 SGHNT and CDR2 YYREEE come from the germline V gene (reference sequence). V lost 1 base to trimming and J lost 4 bases, with 13 bases between them. This CDR3 is 15 amino acids long. CDR3 DNA sequence: TGTGCCAGCAGCTTGCGAAACAGGGTAGCAGATACGCAGTATTTT. Its translation: CASSLRNRVADTQYF.

The genes are TRBV6-6 and TRBJ2-7, with no clear D. Germline V CDR1 and CDR2: MNHNY, SVGAGI (reference sequence). The CDR3 runs to 12 residues. V gave up 5 bases and J gave up 4 bases, with 9 bases separating them. The DNA for the CDR3 is TGTGCCAGCAGTCATATCCAATACGAGCAGTACTTC. This translates into CASSHIQYEQYF.

The rearrangement uses TRBV7-9 and TRBJ2-1; no firm D call. V lost 5 bases, J lost 3 bases, and 8 bases lay in between. Germline V gives CDR1 SEHNR, CDR2 FQNEAQ (reference sequence). This CDR3 has 13 residues. In nucleotides, the CDR3 is TGTGCCAGCAGCCCCAATGTCTACAATGAGCAGTTCTTC. Its translation: CASSPNVYNEQFF.